The clone carrying this T cell receptor beta chain showed up just once. Assay: immunoSEQ multiplex PCR; the TCRdb copy retains only in-frame clones and omits some. Counted here are about 230,000 clones, approximately 89% occurring once; the ten biggest clones make up roughly 2.5%. This sample was taken from a study of blood T cell repertoires in COVID-19. Individuals drawn from about 26 US areas were roughly 18 to 89 years old. This TCR was recovered from a woman in her 40s with acute COVID-19. The sample comprised PBMCs or T cells enriched from blood (not recorded which).

CDR3 in DNA: TGCAGCGTTGAAGGGGGGACAGGGCGCTCCTACAATGAGCAGTTCTTC. It is translated as CSVEGGTGRSYNEQFF. The rearrangement uses TRBV29-1 and TRBJ2-1; 9 nucleotides line up with TRBD1. J gave up 0 bases and V 1 base, and 4 bases lay outside the gene matches. The CDR3 runs to 16 residues. CDR1 is SQVTM, CDR2 ANQGSEA, per germline.